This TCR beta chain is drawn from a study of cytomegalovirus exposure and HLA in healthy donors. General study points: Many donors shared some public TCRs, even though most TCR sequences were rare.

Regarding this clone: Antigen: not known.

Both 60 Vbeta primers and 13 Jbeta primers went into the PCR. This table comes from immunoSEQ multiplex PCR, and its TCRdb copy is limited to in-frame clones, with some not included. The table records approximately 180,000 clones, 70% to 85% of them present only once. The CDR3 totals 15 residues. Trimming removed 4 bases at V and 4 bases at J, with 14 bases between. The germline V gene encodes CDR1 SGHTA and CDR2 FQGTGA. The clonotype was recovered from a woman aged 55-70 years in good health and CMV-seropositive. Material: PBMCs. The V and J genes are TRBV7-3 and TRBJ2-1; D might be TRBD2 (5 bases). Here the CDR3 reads CASSSGGRLYNEQFF. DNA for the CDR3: TGTGCCAGCAGCTCCGGAGGACGGTTATACAATGAGCAGTTCTTC.